The source of this T cell receptor beta chain is a study of shared clonotypes between healthy human individuals. Study information: Plates per donor: three CD4 naive, three CD4 memory, two CD8 naive, one CD8 memory.

The healthy adult donors were HIV-negative and reported no recent acute infections or vaccinations. Splitting of CD4+ cells produced CD45RA+ naive and CD45RA-negative memory subsets. Study-wide results and limits: Compared with clonotypes that all four donors shared, non-shared clonotypes had lower generation probabilities.

As regards this clone: The antigen is not known.

TCRdb's table, derived via immunoSEQ multiplex PCR, lists solely in-frame clones and lacks some. The sample lists approximately 250,000 clones; 50% to 80% were seen once. This TCR was recovered from a young man in good health. Sample: memory CD4+ T cells sorted from blood. As for subset: CD45RA-negative fraction.

CDR3 coding DNA: TGTGCCAGCAGTTACGCTACCGGGACTAGCTTGGAGACCCAGTACTTC. Its translation is CASSYATGTSLETQYF. V is TRBV6-5 and J is TRBJ2-5, with 9 bases identical to TRBD2. V lost 2 bases, J lost 5 bases, and 9 bases stayed unmatched. The CDR3 length is 16 residues. The germline V gene encodes CDR1 MNHEY and CDR2 SVGAGI.